The source of this TCR beta chain is a study of cytomegalovirus exposure and HLA in healthy donors. As concerns this clone: No antigen is known for it.

Notes on the study in general: HLA-A and HLA-B allele assignments for most subjects were reportedly predicted accurately using TCR beta sequences. Highly shared variants forming one cluster were likely a sequencing artifact. As a later analysis revealed, the rate of TCR association differed by HLA locus, with DRB1 most and HLA-C fewest.

V shed 7 bases and J shed 6 bases, with 25 bases lying between them. The CDR3 totals 16 residues. Per the germline V gene, CDR1 is MNHEY and CDR2 is SMNVEV (reference sequence). The PCR had 60 Vbeta and 13 Jbeta primers. The method was immunoSEQ multiplex PCR; TCRdb's version includes in-frame clones alone and lacks a portion of them. The table includes around 98,000 clones, about 70% detected once. The TCR originated in a female donor in good health and CMV-seronegative. Material for sequencing was PBMCs. The chain is built from TRBV27 and TRBJ2-7; D might be TRBD2 (5 bases). The CDR3 is CASTRLSGLLPLEQYF. As DNA, the CDR3 is TGTGCCAGCACCCGACTGAGCGGACTCTTGCCTCTCGAGCAGTACTTC.